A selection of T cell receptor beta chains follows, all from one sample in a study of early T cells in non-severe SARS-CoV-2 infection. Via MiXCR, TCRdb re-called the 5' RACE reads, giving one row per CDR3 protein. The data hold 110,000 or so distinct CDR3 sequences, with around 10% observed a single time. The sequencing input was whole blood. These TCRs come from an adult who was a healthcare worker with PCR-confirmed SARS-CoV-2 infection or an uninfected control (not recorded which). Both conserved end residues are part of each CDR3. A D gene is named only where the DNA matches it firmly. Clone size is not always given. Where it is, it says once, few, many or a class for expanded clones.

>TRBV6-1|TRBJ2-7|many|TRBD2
TGTGCCAGCAGTCTAGCGGGGGGCTACGAGCAGTACTTC
CASSLAGGYEQYF
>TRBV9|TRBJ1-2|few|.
TGTGCCAGCAGCGTAGTTGACAGGTCCCCTCAGGCTGGCTACACCTTC
CASSVVDRSPQAGYTF
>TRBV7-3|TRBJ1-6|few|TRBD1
TGTGCCAGCAGCTCACAGCCCCGGGACAGGAATTCACCCCTCCACTTT
CASSSQPRDRNSPLHF
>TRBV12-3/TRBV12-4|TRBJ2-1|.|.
TGTGCCAGTTTCGGGACTTCTTTCAACAATGAGCAGTTCTTC
CASFGTSFNNEQFF
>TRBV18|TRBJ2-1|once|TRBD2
TGTGCCAGCTCAGTTTTGGCTAGCGGGGGCGATGAGCAGTTCTTC
CASSVLASGGDEQFF
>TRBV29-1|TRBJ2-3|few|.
TGCAGCGTTGAGGCTAGAGCGGTCACAGATACGCAGTATTTT
CSVEARAVTDTQYF
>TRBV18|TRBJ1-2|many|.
TGTGCCAGCTCAACAAGCACCGGGACATCAAGCTATGGCTACACCTTC
CASSTSTGTSSYGYTF
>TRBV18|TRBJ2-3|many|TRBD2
TGTGCCAGCTCACTGGCGGGAGGAAGGCCAGATACGCAGTATTTT
CASSLAGGRPDTQYF
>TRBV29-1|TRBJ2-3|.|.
TGCAGCGTGTCTAGCACAGATACGCAGTATTTT
CSVSSTDTQYF
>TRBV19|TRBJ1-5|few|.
TGTGCCAGTAGTATTAGGGCTTATAGCAATCAGCCCCAGCATTTT
CASSIRAYSNQPQHF
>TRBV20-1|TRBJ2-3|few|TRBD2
TGCAGTGCTAGAGCGCCAACCGGCCTAGCGGGGGGGCCTGGCTTCTCAGATACGCAGTATTTT
CSARAPTGLAGGPGFSDTQYF
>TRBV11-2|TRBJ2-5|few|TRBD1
TGTGCCAGCAGCATAACTGGGTGGACAGGGGGGAGCGTCGCACAAGAGACCCAGTACTTC
CASSITGWTGGSVAQETQYF